The T cell receptor (beta chain) under discussion was sequenced for a study of vaccination and CD4 T cells after COVID-19. Study details: Six males and four females, two of them Hispanic, were enrolled as convalescents. From HCoV-229E, HCoV-OC43, HCoV-NL63 and SARS-CoV-2, overlapping spike peptides were used to stimulate the cells.

The treatment was: approximately 11-day PBMC culture with coronavirus spike peptide pools or control peptides (ViraFEST assay). The CDR3 length is 16 residues. In germline, CDR1 is SNHLY, CDR2 FYNNEI. As for this clonotype: Its antigen is unidentified. A junction boundary mismatches the germline segment, possibly from a read error.

Scientists ran DNA taken from cultured CD4+ T cells through the Oncomine TCR Beta short-read assay for sequencing. TCRdb itself ran the PCR reads through MiXCR, one entry per CDR3 protein. This sample has 10,000 or so distinct CDR3 sequences; about 66% occur once, and the top ten carry 20% to 30%. The sample comprised CD4+ T cells from blood, cultured in vitro. The chain joins TRBV2 to TRBJ1-5; perhaps TRBD1 as D (6 bases). This clonotype originated in a human donor who had recovered from COVID-19. CDR3 region: CASREAYKGGNQPQHF. The CDR3 DNA reads as TGTGCCAGCAGAGAAGCCTACAAGGGGGGCAATCAGCCCCAGCATTTT.